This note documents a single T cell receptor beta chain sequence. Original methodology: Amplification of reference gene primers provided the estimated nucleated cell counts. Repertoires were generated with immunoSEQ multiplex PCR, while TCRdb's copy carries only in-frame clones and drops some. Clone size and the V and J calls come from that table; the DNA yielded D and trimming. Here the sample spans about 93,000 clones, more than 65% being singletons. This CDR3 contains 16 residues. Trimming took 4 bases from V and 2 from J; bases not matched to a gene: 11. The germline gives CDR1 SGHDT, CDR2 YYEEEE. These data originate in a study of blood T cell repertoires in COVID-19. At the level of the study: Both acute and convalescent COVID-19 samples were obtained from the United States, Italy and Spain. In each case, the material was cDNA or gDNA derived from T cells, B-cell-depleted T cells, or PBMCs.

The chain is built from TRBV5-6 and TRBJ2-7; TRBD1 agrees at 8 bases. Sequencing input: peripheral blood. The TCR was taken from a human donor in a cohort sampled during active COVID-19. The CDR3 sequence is CASSRETGAFAYEQYF. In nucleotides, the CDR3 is TGTGCCAGCAGCCGCGAGACAGGGGCTTTCGCCTACGAGCAGTACTTC. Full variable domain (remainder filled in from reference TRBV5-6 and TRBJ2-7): DAGVTQSPTHLIKTRGQQVTLRCSPKSGHDTVSWYQQALGQGPQFIFQYYEEEERQRGNFPDRFSGHQFPNYSSELNVNALLLGDSALYLCASSRETGAFAYEQYFGPGTRLTVT.